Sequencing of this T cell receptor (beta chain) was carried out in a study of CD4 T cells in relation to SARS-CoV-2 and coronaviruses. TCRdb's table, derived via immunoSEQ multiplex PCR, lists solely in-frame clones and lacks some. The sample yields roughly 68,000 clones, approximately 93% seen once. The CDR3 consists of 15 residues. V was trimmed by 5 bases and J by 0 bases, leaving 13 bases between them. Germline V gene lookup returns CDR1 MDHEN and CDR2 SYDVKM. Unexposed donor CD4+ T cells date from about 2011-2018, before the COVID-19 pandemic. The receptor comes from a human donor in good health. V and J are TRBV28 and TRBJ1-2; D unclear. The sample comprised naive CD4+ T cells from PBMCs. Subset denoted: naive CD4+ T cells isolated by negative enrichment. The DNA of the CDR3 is TGTGCCAGCAGTCGACCCCCCGGATCTAACTATGGCTACACCTTC. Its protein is CASSRPPGSNYGYTF.